The 28 T cell receptor beta chains reported below all come from one sample, sequenced in a study of early T cells in non-severe SARS-CoV-2 infection. TCRdb reprocessed the 5' RACE reads via MiXCR and lists one record per CDR3 protein. In the table there are about 35,000 distinct CDR3 sequences, approximately 6.1% of which are singletons. Sequencing used whole blood. These receptors were collected from an adult who was a healthcare worker with PCR-confirmed SARS-CoV-2 infection or an uninfected control (not recorded which).

Many counts were recorded for this clonotype. The chain carries TRBV6-5 and TRBJ2-3; tentatively, D is TRBD2 (6 bases). The CDR3 totals 15 residues. The V gene lost 2 bases and the J gene lost 2 bases, with 11 bases spanning the gap. The V gene's germline CDR1 is MNHEY and CDR2 SVGAGI. The CDR3 spells CASSYTGVVTDTQYF. The CDR3 DNA sequence: TGTGCCAGCAGTTACACGGGAGTGGTCACAGATACGCAGTATTTT.

This clonotype appeared many times. This chain joins TRBV18 and TRBJ1-5; D gene unclear. CDR1 KGHSH and CDR2 LQKENI come from the germline V gene. CDR3 size: 12 residues. V gave up 3 bases and J gave up 7 bases, with 7 bases separating them. The CDR3 protein is CASSPKKQPQHF. In DNA, the CDR3 is TGTGCCAGCTCACCTAAGAAACAGCCCCAGCATTTT.

There are many counts of this clonotype. The chain employs TRBV12-3 or TRBV12-4 and TRBJ2-7, with 11 positions matching TRBD2. The CDR3 is 14 residues long. The trim removed 6 bases at V and 4 bases at J, leaving 5 bases unmatched. The CDR3 reads CASSRTSGGYEQYF. The CDR3 DNA reads as TGTGCCAGCAGCCGAACTAGCGGGGGATACGAGCAGTACTTC.

This clonotype came up many times. V is TRBV20-1 and J is TRBJ2-7, with 8 bases that match TRBD2. V trimming: 5 bases; J trimming: 5 bases; junction bases outside the gene matches: 14. CDR1 is DFQATT, CDR2 SNEGSKA, per germline (reference sequence). The CDR3 loop spans 15 amino acids. CDR3 nucleotide sequence: TGCAGTGCTGCTACAACGGGGGGGAGGGCCCACGAGCAGTACTTC. Protein product: CSAATTGGRAHEQYF.

This clonotype has ten or more counts. The chain is built from TRBV18 and TRBJ2-7; 9 bases map to TRBD1. The CDR3 has 17 residues. The V segment lost 3 bases and the J segment 0 bases; nucleotides outside the gene matches: 9. Germline V lookup: CDR1 KGHSH, CDR2 LQKENI. For the CDR3, the DNA is TGTGCCAGCTCACCGATTGACAGGGGGGAGAGCTCCTACGAGCAGTACTTC. It is translated as CASSPIDRGESSYEQYF.

This clonotype appeared many times. The genes are TRBV7-3 and TRBJ1-2, with D perhaps TRBD1 (6 bases). There are 13 residues in the CDR3. V lost 5 bases, J lost 2 bases, and 9 bases lay in between. The germline V gene encodes CDR1 SGHTA and CDR2 FQGTGA. CDR3 sequence (DNA): TGTGCCAGCAGCCCGCAGGGGAACTATGGCTACACCTTC. Translated: CASSPQGNYGYTF. The full variable domain, completed using reference TRBV7-3 and TRBJ1-2, is GAGVSQTPSNKVTEKGKYVELRCDPISGHTALYWYRQSLGQGPEFLIYFQGTGAADDSGLPNDRFFAVRPEGSVSTLKIQRTERGDSAVYLCASSPQGNYGYTFGSGTRLTVV.

This chain connects TRBV25-1 to TRBJ2-5; 11 nucleotides align to TRBD1. In germline, CDR1 is MGHDK, CDR2 SYGVNS. The CDR3 has 17 residues. Unmatched junction bases numbered 8, after V lost 3 bases and J lost 2 bases. The CDR3 reads CASSDNSGTGGQETQYF. The CDR3 DNA is TGTGCCAGCAGTGACAACTCCGGGACAGGGGGACAAGAGACCCAGTACTTC.

This clonotype was observed at least ten times. The V call is TRBV24-1, the J call TRBJ2-2; 11 bases align to TRBD1. CDR3 length equals 14 residues. Germline V CDR1 and CDR2: KGHDR, SFDVKD. The V segment lost 6 bases and the J segment 6 bases; nucleotides outside the gene matches: 2. Written as DNA, the CDR3 is TGTGCCACCAGTCGGGACAGGGGGGCCGGGGAGCTGTTTTTT. This translates into CATSRDRGAGELFF.

This clonotype was counted ten times or more. The chain couples TRBV12-3 or TRBV12-4 to TRBJ2-7, with TRBD1 as a possible D gene (5 bases). V gave up 4 bases and J gave up 3 bases, with 13 bases separating them. CDR3 length equals 14 residues. CDR3 sequence: CASSSDSNVYEQYF. CDR3 nucleotide sequence: TGTGCCAGCAGTTCCGACAGTAACGTCTACGAGCAGTACTTC.

This clonotype was recorded at least ten times. Here the CDR3 DNA reads TGCAGTGCTAGGGGGACGGGAGCCTACTTCTACGAGCAGTACTTC. Amino acid sequence: CSARGTGAYFYEQYF. The gene calls are TRBV20-1 and TRBJ2-7; maybe TRBD2 (6 bases). The CDR3 is 15 residues long. V lost 3 bases and J 3 bases, leaving 18 bases between the germline ends. The germline gives CDR1 DFQATT, CDR2 SNEGSKA (reference sequence).

On this clonotype: A much larger clone differs from this one at a single base, so this may be a read error. This sequence joins TRBV29-1 and TRBJ2-5, with D possibly matching TRBD2 (5 bases). The CDR3 runs to 10 residues. Germline values: CDR1 SQVTM, CDR2 ANQGSEA. The CDR3 protein is CGVAGETQYF. The CDR3 DNA reads as TGCGGCGTTGCGGGAGAGACCCAGTACTTC.

V usage is TRBV20-1 and J usage is TRBJ2-7; D unclear. Germline V gene sequence: CDR1 DFQATT, CDR2 SNEGSKA (reference sequence). CDR3 size: 14 residues. V was trimmed by 6 bases and J by 2 bases, leaving 17 bases between them. The CDR3 is CSAPPSSHAYEQYF. As DNA, the CDR3 is TGCAGTGCCCCGCCGTCCTCGCACGCCTACGAGCAGTACTTC.

In its sample, this clonotype was seen many times. The chain has TRBV6-1 and TRBJ2-1; the match to TRBD2 covers 10 bases. J gave up 2 bases and V 7 bases, and 11 bases lay outside the gene matches. The CDR3 extends over 17 amino acids. Looked up from germline, CDR1 is MNHNS and CDR2 is SASEGT. CDR3 loop: CASILAPLAGAYNEQFF. DNA of the CDR3: TGTGCCAGCATTCTGGCCCCCCTAGCGGGGGCCTACAATGAGCAGTTCTTC.

This clonotype was seen repeatedly, ten times or more. This chain links TRBV6-1 with TRBJ1-4; D may be TRBD1 (6 bases). There are 12 residues in the CDR3. Germline CDR1 and CDR2: MNHNS and SASEGT. Trimming removed 4 bases from V and 13 bases from J, with 13 bases in between. As DNA, the CDR3 is TGTGCCAGCAGTGTCGACAGGATCCTACTGTTTTTT. Translation gives CASSVDRILLFF.

This clonotype has ten or more counts. The V gene is TRBV5-1, the J gene TRBJ2-2, with D maybe TRBD2 (6 bases). V was trimmed by 1 base and J by 3 bases, leaving 13 bases between them. Germline V CDR1 and CDR2: SGHRS, YFSETQ. This CDR3 is built from 16 residues. In DNA form, the CDR3 reads TGCGCCAGCAGCTTGTCCGGGAGTAGGGACACCGGGGAGCTGTTTTTT. The encoded protein is CASSLSGSRDTGELFF.

In its sample, this clonotype was seen many times. The chain has TRBV7-3 and TRBJ2-5; D gene ambiguous. Germline lookup yields CDR1 SGHTA and CDR2 FQGTGA. Trimming removed 4 bases from V and 4 bases from J, with 25 bases in between. The length of the CDR3 is 18 residues. The CDR3 coding sequence is TGTGCCAGCAGCTCGACGCCTTTACTCCCACTCTCGGGAGAGACCCAGTACTTC. It codes for CASSSTPLLPLSGETQYF.

This clonotype was counted ten times or more. This sequence joins TRBV12-3 or TRBV12-4 and TRBJ1-6; 7 bases line up with TRBD1. With V trimmed by 4 bases and J by 10 bases, 13 bases remained unmatched. This CDR3 region has 16 residues. The CDR3 is CASSSQGRAGESPLHF. The CDR3 DNA reads TGTGCCAGCAGTTCACAGGGGCGCGCTGGGGAGTCACCCCTCCACTTT.

This clonotype came up many times. The chain has TRBV20-1 and TRBJ2-7; either TRBD1 or TRBD2 may supply D (5 bases each). Trimming took 0 bases from V and 3 from J, leaving 12 bases between them. This CDR3 has 14 residues. Germline V gene lookup returns CDR1 DFQATT and CDR2 SNEGSKA (reference sequence). CDR3 amino acids: CSARELTDYYEQYF. CDR3 bases: TGCAGTGCTAGAGAGCTGACAGACTACTACGAGCAGTACTTC.

This clonotype has ten or more counts. J is TRBJ2-3 and V is TRBV28; the D is unclear. Trimming cost V 2 bases and J 0 bases, with 9 bases left between them. In germline, CDR1 is MDHEN, CDR2 SYDVKM. The CDR3 sequence is 15 residues long. Here the CDR3 reads CASSLVMGSTDTQYF. The CDR3, as DNA: TGTGCCAGCAGTTTAGTCATGGGTAGCACAGATACGCAGTATTTT. The variable domain in full, with the rest retrieved from reference TRBV28 and TRBJ2-3, is DVKVTQSSRYLVKRTGEKVFLECVQDMDHENMFWYRQDPGLGLRLIYFSYDVKMKEKGDIPEGYSVSREKKERFSLILESASTNQTSMYLCASSLVMGSTDTQYFGPGTRLTVL.

This chain links TRBV10-2 with TRBJ2-1; 10 nucleotides agree with TRBD1. The CDR3 extends over 15 amino acids. Germline-derived CDR1 and CDR2 are WSHSY and SAAADI. With V trimmed by 6 bases and J by 3 bases, 5 bases remained unmatched. The CDR3 reads CASSSGTGVYNEQFF. Here the CDR3 DNA reads TGCGCCAGCAGCTCCGGGACAGGGGTCTACAATGAGCAGTTCTTC.

This clonotype showed up many times. The chain has TRBV19 and TRBJ2-7; tentative D call: TRBD2 (5 bases). Germline V lookup: CDR1 LNHDA, CDR2 SQIVND (reference sequence). V gave up 5 bases and J gave up 3 bases, with 11 bases separating them. The CDR3 length is 13 residues. The CDR3 coding sequence is TGTGCCAGTAGTCCAAGGACTGGCTACGAGCAGTACTTC. Translated, it gives CASSPRTGYEQYF.

This clonotype has a count of ten or more. The chain employs TRBV20-1 and TRBJ1-1; D is ambiguous. CDR3 length: 12 amino acids. Between the trimmed V and J ends, which lost 8 bases and 0 bases, there was a span of 10 bases. Germline values: CDR1 DFQATT, CDR2 SNEGSKA (reference sequence). Here the CDR3 DNA reads TGCAGTTCCGCTTCCATGAACACTGAAGCTTTCTTT. Its protein is CSSASMNTEAFF.

This clonotype was recorded at least ten times. The V gene is TRBV5-1, the J gene TRBJ2-1; TRBD2 matches at 12 bases. CDR1 SGHRS and CDR2 YFSETQ come from the germline V gene. With V trimmed by 0 bases and J by 4 bases, 2 bases remained unmatched. CDR3 length equals 16 residues. DNA of the CDR3: TGCGCCAGCAGCTTGGGGACTAGCGGGACTTACAATGAGCAGTTCTTC. Protein sequence: CASSLGTSGTYNEQFF.

This clonotype has a count of ten or more. This chain uses TRBV6-4 with TRBJ2-1; D unresolved. CDR1 is MRHNA and CDR2 is SNTAGT in the germline V gene. Trimming shortened V by 0 bases and J by 7 bases, and 10 bases separated the two germline ends. CDR3 size: 14 residues. For the CDR3, the DNA is TGTGCCAGCAGTGACTCCGGAGTAACAAATGAGCAGTTCTTC. It codes for CASSDSGVTNEQFF.

This clonotype was detected many times. The CDR3 bases are TGTGCCAGCAGCTTAGGTAAAGGGACCAACAATGAGCAGTTCTTC. Protein product: CASSLGKGTNNEQFF. The chain has TRBV7-6 and TRBJ2-1; either TRBD1 or TRBD2 may fit D (5 bases each). Between the trimmed V and J ends, which lost 1 base and 5 bases, there was a span of 12 bases. The CDR3 sequence is 15 residues long. The germline V gene encodes CDR1 SGHVS and CDR2 FNYEAQ.

This clonotype was found many times. The chain joins TRBV6-1 to TRBJ2-1; 12 bases align to TRBD2. Germline V gene sequence: CDR1 MNHNS, CDR2 SASEGT. This CDR3 region has 15 residues. Losses at the gene ends were 8 bases for V and 6 bases for J; bases not matched to a gene: 8. This chain's CDR3 is CASVETSGSGNEQFF. CDR3 DNA sequence: TGTGCCAGCGTAGAGACTAGCGGGAGTGGCAATGAGCAGTTCTTC.

This clonotype turned up a few times. This chain uses TRBV20-1 with TRBJ1-5; 7 bases map to TRBD1. The CDR3 sequence is 13 residues long. Germline V CDR1 and CDR2: DFQATT, SNEGSKA (reference sequence). V dropped 3 bases and J dropped 5; count of bases not matched to a gene: 4. This CDR3 reads CSARRGPDQPQHF. The DNA for the CDR3 is TGCAGTGCTAGGAGGGGGCCCGATCAGCCCCAGCATTTT.

This clonotype was counted many times. The chain is built from TRBV12-3 or TRBV12-4 and TRBJ2-1; 13 bases agree with TRBD2. Trimming at V came to 6 bases and at J to 6 bases, leaving 2 bases not matched to a gene. This CDR3 has 14 residues. CDR3 amino acids: CASSRTSGSNEQFF. The DNA for the CDR3 is TGTGCCAGCAGCAGGACTAGCGGGAGCAATGAGCAGTTCTTC.